This T cell receptor (beta chain) originates from a study of blood T cell repertoires in COVID-19. Across the whole study: COVID-19 samples, acute and convalescent, were from the United States, Italy and Spain. PBMCs, B-cell-depleted T cells, or T cells provided the cDNA or gDNA that made up the material.

Germline values: CDR1 SNHLY, CDR2 FYNNEI. V was cut by 0 bases and J by 4 bases, with 16 bases left in between. This CDR3 contains 17 residues. The sample holds a few counts of this clone. The authors' processing: Amplification of reference gene primers provided the estimated nucleated cell counts. Sequenced by immunoSEQ multiplex PCR; TCRdb stores in-frame clones only, minus some. V, J and clone size are those of that table, while D and trimming were read from the DNA. The sample carries about 140,000 clones, around 80% recorded once. The receptor was isolated from a man aged 45-60 years with acute or convalescent COVID-19. Input material: peripheral blood. V is TRBV2 and J is TRBJ1-5, with D tentatively TRBD1 (5 bases). The CDR3 DNA is TGTGCCAGCAGTGAAGCGGTATTAGGGGTTTGGAATCAGCCCCAGCATTTT. This sequence encodes CASSEAVLGVWNQPQHF. Based on the CDR3 plus reference TRBV2 and TRBJ1-5, the full variable domain is EPEVTQTPSHQVTQMGQEVILRCVPISNHLYFYWYRQILGQKVEFLVSFYNNEISEKSEIFDDQFSVERPDGSNFTLKIRSTKLEDSAMYFCASSEAVLGVWNQPQHFGDGTRLSIL.